Below, 7 T cell receptor beta chains from the same sample are listed, as sequenced in a study of blood T cell repertoires in COVID-19. Using immunoSEQ multiplex PCR, the repertoire was profiled, and TCRdb retains in-frame clones only, with some absent. The repertoire holds hundreds of thousands of clones, nearly 90% seen once, with about 1% in the top ten. Sequencing was carried out using PBMCs or T cells enriched from blood (not recorded which). The receptor set was obtained from a woman in her twenties or thirties who had recovered from COVID-19.

The V and J genes are TRBV2 and TRBJ2-3; 9 bases fit TRBD2. The length of the CDR3 is 17 residues. V was clipped by 2 bases and J by 5 bases; unmatched bases: 11. CDR1 is SNHLY and CDR2 is FYNNEI in the germline V gene. CDR3: CASSESLGGGAEDTQYF. CDR3 coding DNA: TGTGCCAGCAGTGAATCCCTAGGCGGGGGGGCCGAAGATACGCAGTATTTT. Using reference TRBV2 and TRBJ2-3 for the parts outside the CDR3, the full variable domain is EPEVTQTPSHQVTQMGQEVILRCVPISNHLYFYWYRQILGQKVEFLVSFYNNEISEKSEIFDDQFSVERPDGSNFTLKIRSTKLEDSAMYFCASSESLGGGAEDTQYFGPGTRLTVL.

V gene TRBV9 combines with J gene TRBJ2-2, with TRBD2 as a possible D gene (6 bases). V lost 0 bases and J lost 3, with 6 bases in between. Germline-derived CDR1 and CDR2 are SGDLS and YYNGEE. CDR3 length: 14 amino acids. CDR3 residues: CASSVGGDTGELFF. In DNA form, the CDR3 reads TGTGCCAGCAGCGTAGGGGGGGACACCGGGGAGCTGTTTTTT.

There are a few counts of this clone. This chain joins TRBV2 and TRBJ2-5; TRBD2 aligns across 14 bases. CDR3 length: 17 residues. Germline CDR1 and CDR2: SNHLY and FYNNEI. Losses at the gene ends were 5 bases for V and 3 bases for J; bases not matched to a gene: 8. The CDR3 nucleotides are TGTGCCAGCAGTTCCCGGACTAGCGGGGGGTACAAAGAGACCCAGTACTTC. Translating it yields CASSSRTSGGYKETQYF.

The chain joins TRBV18 to TRBJ1-6; 7 bases fit TRBD1. CDR3 length: 15 residues. Germline CDR1 and CDR2: KGHSH and LQKENI. V dropped 2 bases and J dropped 8; count of bases not matched to a gene: 6. The CDR3 here is CASSPDPQGDSPLHF. CDR3 nucleotides: TGTGCCAGCTCACCAGACCCCCAGGGGGATTCACCCCTCCACTTT.

The CDR3: CASTPGGGPMNTEAFF. DNA for the CDR3: TGTGCCAGCACCCCGGGTGGGGGCCCCATGAACACTGAAGCTTTCTTT. This chain connects TRBV9 to TRBJ1-1; D is possibly TRBD1 (6 bases). V lost 6 bases to trimming and J lost 0 bases, with 18 bases between them. Germline assignment: CDR1 SGDLS and CDR2 YYNGEE. The CDR3 has 16 amino acids.

The CDR3 loop is CASSHTAWRRTDTQYF. The CDR3 DNA is TGTGCCAGCAGCCACACGGCCTGGAGGCGAACAGATACGCAGTATTTT. The chain employs TRBV7-2 and TRBJ2-3, with D perhaps TRBD2 (5 bases). Per the germline V gene, CDR1 is SGHTA and CDR2 is FQGNSA. This CDR3 has 16 amino acids. V was trimmed by 5 bases and J by 3 bases, leaving 18 bases between them. The whole variable domain, filled in from reference TRBV7-2 and TRBJ2-3, reads GAGVSQSPSNKVTEKGKDVELRCDPISGHTALYWYRQSLGQGLEFLIYFQGNSAPDKSGLPSDRFSAERTGGSVSTLTIQRTQQEDSAVYLCASSHTAWRRTDTQYFGPGTRLTVL.

V usage is TRBV30 and J usage is TRBJ1-5, with 7 bases identical to TRBD1. With V trimmed by 2 bases and J by 7 bases, 14 bases remained unmatched. The V gene's germline CDR1 is GTSNPN and CDR2 SVGIG (reference sequence). CDR3 length: 16 amino acids. The CDR3, as DNA: TGTGCCTGGAGTCGCACCGGGACAGCAGCAGACCAGCCCCAGCATTTT. Protein sequence: CAWSRTGTAADQPQHF.